This is a list of T cell receptor beta chains from one sample in a study of blood T cells in healthy people across ages. A single record per CDR3 protein comes from TCRdb applying MiXCR to the 5' RACE reads. The sample holds over a million distinct CDR3 sequences, roughly 40% seen once. The material sequenced was blood. The receptors derive from a woman aged 18-29 years in good health. Both conserved end residues are part of each CDR3.

cdr3_aa,v_call,j_call
CASSDLNEQFF,TRBV27,TRBJ2-1
CASSLVFSGANVLTF,TRBV5-1,TRBJ2-6
CASSAVRSSYEQYF,TRBV14,TRBJ2-7
CASSRTSGGARNEQFF,TRBV4-1,TRBJ2-1
CASSKVRSDTQYF,TRBV5-1,TRBJ2-3
CASSIARVLWNEQFF,TRBV19,TRBJ2-1
CATSEAGAWPEQFF,TRBV24-1,TRBJ2-1
CASSLGTFRTDTQYF,TRBV28,TRBJ2-3
CSAWDASGSDNEQYF,TRBV20-1,TRBJ2-7
CASSLVVRDRGSYEQYF,TRBV11-2,TRBJ2-7
CASRISGSTDTQYF,TRBV7-2,TRBJ2-3
CTSRDSGRGDTQYF,TRBV10-2,TRBJ2-3
CASSVVENDGYTF,TRBV9,TRBJ1-2